This T cell receptor beta chain was found in a study of Ad26.COV2.S vaccination and SARS-CoV-2 variants. Overall study results and limits: Vaccinated individuals (as opposed to placebo recipients) had higher spike-specific TCR breadth.

The treatment here: roughly 18 received Ad26.COV2.S at low or high dose, single or two shots; several received placebo; per-sample allocation not given. Day 63 following the first vaccine or placebo injection was when the samples were taken. Per germline, CDR1 SEHNR and CDR2 FQNEAQ (reference sequence). V was clipped by 10 bases and J by 0 bases; unmatched bases: 14. The CDR3 loop spans 17 amino acids. A word on this clone: Its antigen is not known.

Data came from immunoSEQ multiplex PCR; TCRdb stores just in-frame clones and leaves some out. The sample lists about 350,000 clones, 70% to 90% occurring once. The sequencing used peripheral blood, collected in a trial of Ad26.COV2.S vaccine versus placebo. V usage is TRBV7-9 and J usage is TRBJ1-4; 7 bases are shared with TRBD1. This sequence was found in a person between 18 and 65 years old who received the Ad26.COV2.S COVID-19 vaccine or a placebo. For the CDR3, the DNA is TGTGCCACCCCCCGGGACAGACGTTCCGCAACTAATGAAAAACTGTTTTTT. It yields the protein CATPRDRRSATNEKLFF.